This TCR beta chain was sequenced for a study of STAT5B mutations in CD4+ large granular lymphocyte leukemia. Study background: Healthy donors showed HLA-associated enrichment of the CDR3 'QG' motif. Findings and caveats of the study: No patients shared main leukemic clonotypes, though less than 30% appeared at low frequency elsewhere.

Notes on this clone: Its antigen is unidentified.

The CDR3 loop spans 13 amino acids. CDR1 is SGHDT and CDR2 is YYEEEE in the germline V gene. V was trimmed by 4 bases and J by 7 bases, leaving 14 bases between them. Healthy controls were blood donor buffy coats. Produced via immunoSEQ multiplex PCR; TCRdb's table is partial and in-frame only. Counted here are about 30,000 clones, roughly 74% occurring once; the ten biggest clones make up approximately 1.1%. The sample was CD4+ T cells from blood buffy coats. This chain links TRBV5-6 with TRBJ2-5; possible D gene TRBD2, 6 bases. This sequence was found in a human donor in good health. CDR3 sequence: CASSPRAGGTQYF. In DNA, the CDR3 is TGTGCCAGCAGCCCCCGGGCCGGGGGGACCCAGTACTTC.